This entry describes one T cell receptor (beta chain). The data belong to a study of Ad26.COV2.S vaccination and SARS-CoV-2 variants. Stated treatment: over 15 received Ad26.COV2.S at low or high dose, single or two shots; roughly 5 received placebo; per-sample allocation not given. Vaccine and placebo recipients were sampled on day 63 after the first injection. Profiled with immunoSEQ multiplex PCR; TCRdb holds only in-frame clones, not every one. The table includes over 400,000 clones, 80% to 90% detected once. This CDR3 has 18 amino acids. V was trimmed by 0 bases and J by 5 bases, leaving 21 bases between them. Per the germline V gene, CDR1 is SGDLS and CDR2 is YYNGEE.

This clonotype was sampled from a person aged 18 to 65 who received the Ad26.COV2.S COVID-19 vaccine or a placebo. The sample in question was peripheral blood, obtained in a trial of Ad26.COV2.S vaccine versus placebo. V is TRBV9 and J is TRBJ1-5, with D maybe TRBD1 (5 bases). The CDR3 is CASSVVEGHPRRDQPQHF. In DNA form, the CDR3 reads TGTGCCAGCAGCGTAGTGGAGGGGCATCCTCGGAGGGATCAGCCCCAGCATTTT.